Below are 14 T cell receptor beta chains sequenced from a single sample in a study of shared clonotypes between healthy human individuals. The protocol was immunoSEQ multiplex PCR, while the TCRdb copy is restricted to in-frame clones and leaves out a portion. The sample has about 2 million clones; around 95% are singletons. Sequencing was performed on naive CD4+ T cells sorted from blood. Subset indicated: CD45RA+ positively selected. The receptors shown here come from a man between 18 and 29 years old in good health.

This chain uses TRBV10-1 with TRBJ2-5; D tentatively reads TRBD1 or TRBD2 (5 bases each). Germline V gene data show CDR1 as WNHNN and CDR2 as SYGVQD (reference sequence). The ends were cut back, 0 bases at V and 5 bases at J, with 13 bases in the middle. CDR3 size: 15 residues. CDR3 sequence (DNA): TGCGCCAGCAGTGAGTCGCGAGGGGTTCAGGAGACCCAGTACTTC. As protein: CASSESRGVQETQYF.

The V and J genes are TRBV5-1 and TRBJ1-6; D call uncertain. The germline V gene has CDR1 SGHRS and CDR2 YFSETQ. Trimming took 0 bases from V and 7 from J, leaving 11 bases between them. The CDR3 length is 15 residues. The CDR3 DNA is TGCGCCAGCAGCTTGGCAAGGACCGAGAATTCACCCCTCCACTTT. It specifies CASSLARTENSPLHF.

The sample holds one count of this clone. The gene calls are TRBV6-1 and TRBJ2-7; 10 bases fit TRBD1. J gave up 5 bases and V 10 bases, and 11 bases lay outside the gene matches. This CDR3 comprises 14 residues. CDR1 MNHNS and CDR2 SASEGT come from the germline V gene. Written as DNA, the CDR3 is TGTGCCACCCACCGGGACAGGGGAGGTAACGAGCAGTACTTC. Its protein product is CATHRDRGGNEQYF.

The chain carries TRBV30 and TRBJ1-1; D uncertain. V lost 4 bases to trimming and J lost 2 bases, with 11 bases between them. The CDR3 has 13 amino acids. In germline, CDR1 is GTSNPN, CDR2 SVGIG (reference sequence). CDR3 DNA sequence: TGTGCCTGGATAGGGTTGGCTAACACTGAAGCTTTCTTT. Translation: CAWIGLANTEAFF.

Comments on this clone: Distinct nucleotide sequences in the sample also encode this CDR3. V is TRBV5-1 and J is TRBJ1-2; D not certain. Germline V gene data show CDR1 as SGHRS and CDR2 as YFSETQ. This CDR3 spans 13 amino acids. V was pared by 4 bases and J by 5 bases, with 12 bases between. The CDR3 nucleotides are TGCGCCAGCAGCCCAGACGGCGGTTATGGCTACACCTTC. It translates to CASSPDGGYGYTF.

The chain employs TRBV7-9 and TRBJ2-1; D gene uncertain. Germline values: CDR1 SEHNR, CDR2 FQNEAQ (reference sequence). Deletions cut 8 bases from V and 8 bases from J, with 13 bases between. The CDR3 totals 12 residues. CDR3 sequence (DNA): TGTGCCAGCGCCTCCGATGGGGATGAGCAGTTCTTC. Amino acids: CASASDGDEQFF.

The chain joins TRBV11-2 to TRBJ2-2, with D possibly matching TRBD2 (6 bases). CDR3 length: 14 amino acids. V was clipped by 4 bases and J by 6 bases, with 12 bases between them. Germline CDR1 SGHAT, CDR2 FQNNGV. Written as DNA, the CDR3 is TGTGCCAGCAGCTGGGGAAGGGAGGCCGGGGAGCTGTTTTTT. It codes for CASSWGREAGELFF.

The rearrangement links TRBV19 to TRBJ1-2; a possible D gene is TRBD1 (6 bases). Germline CDR1 and CDR2: LNHDA and SQIVND (reference sequence). This CDR3 comprises 16 residues. Trimming left V 7 bases short and J 1 base short, with 19 bases between. The CDR3 sequence: CASTHPGEYFNYGYTF. The DNA of the CDR3 is TGTGCCAGTACCCATCCAGGGGAATACTTTAACTATGGCTACACCTTC.

Worth noting for this clone: In the same sample, other DNA sequences code for this CDR3. The V gene is TRBV9, the J gene TRBJ1-6; the match to TRBD1 covers 7 bases. The J segment lost 0 bases and the V segment lost 2 bases, leaving 2 bases of the junction unmatched. This CDR3 region has 16 residues. Germline CDR1 and CDR2: SGDLS and YYNGEE. CDR3 loop: CASSVRDSSYNSPLHF. CDR3 nucleotides: TGTGCCAGCAGCGTCAGGGACAGCTCCTATAATTCACCCCTCCACTTT.

V usage is TRBV7-9 and J usage is TRBJ2-5; no clear D gene. The CDR3 spans 14 residues. V dropped 2 bases and J dropped 5 bases, with 12 bases sitting between them. Germline V lookup: CDR1 SEHNR, CDR2 FQNEAQ (reference sequence). The CDR3 here is CASSLQAALETQYF. The CDR3 DNA reads TGTGCCAGCAGCTTACAGGCCGCATTGGAGACCCAGTACTTC.

The V call is TRBV27, the J call TRBJ1-2; TRBD1 matches 11 bases. CDR3 size: 15 residues. The V segment lost 2 bases and the J segment 4 bases; nucleotides outside the gene matches: 3. The germline V gene has CDR1 MNHEY and CDR2 SMNVEV (reference sequence). The CDR3 region is CASSLGTGGAYGYTF. DNA for the CDR3: TGTGCCAGCAGTTTAGGGACAGGGGGGGCCTATGGCTACACCTTC.

V is TRBV27 and J is TRBJ1-6, with a possible D match to TRBD1 (6 bases). Germline-derived CDR1 and CDR2 are MNHEY and SMNVEV (reference sequence). CDR3 length equals 14 residues. Trimming removed 4 bases from V and 7 bases from J, with 11 bases in between. The CDR3 loop reads CASSSPRGNSPLHF. The CDR3 DNA sequence: TGTGCCAGCAGTTCGCCAAGGGGGAATTCACCCCTCCACTTT.

The sample holds one count of this clone. V is TRBV18 and J is TRBJ1-5; tentatively, D is TRBD1 (6 bases). The CDR3 runs to 14 residues. With 2 bases removed from V and 7 bases from J, the gap between germline ends came to 12 bases. Germline V lookup: CDR1 KGHSH, CDR2 LQKENI. CDR3 DNA sequence: TGTGCCAGCTCACCAGGGGGGGCTTTACAGCCCCAGCATTTT. Translated, it gives CASSPGGALQPQHF.

The J gene is TRBJ1-1, the V gene TRBV7-9; D possibly corresponds to TRBD1 (5 bases). The germline CDR1 and CDR2 sequences are SEHNR and FQNEAQ (reference sequence). The CDR3 loop spans 15 amino acids. Deletions cut 2 bases from V and 4 bases from J, with 14 bases between. The CDR3 here is CASSLSWGMGTEAFF. Here the CDR3 DNA reads TGTGCCAGCAGCTTAAGTTGGGGGATGGGCACTGAAGCTTTCTTT. The variable domain in full, with the rest retrieved from reference TRBV7-9 and TRBJ1-1, is DTGVSQNPRHKITKRGQNVTFRCDPISEHNRLYWYRQTLGQGPEFLTYFQNEAQLEKSRLLSDRFSAERPKGSFSTLEIQRTEQGDSAMYLCASSLSWGMGTEAFFGQGTRLTVV.